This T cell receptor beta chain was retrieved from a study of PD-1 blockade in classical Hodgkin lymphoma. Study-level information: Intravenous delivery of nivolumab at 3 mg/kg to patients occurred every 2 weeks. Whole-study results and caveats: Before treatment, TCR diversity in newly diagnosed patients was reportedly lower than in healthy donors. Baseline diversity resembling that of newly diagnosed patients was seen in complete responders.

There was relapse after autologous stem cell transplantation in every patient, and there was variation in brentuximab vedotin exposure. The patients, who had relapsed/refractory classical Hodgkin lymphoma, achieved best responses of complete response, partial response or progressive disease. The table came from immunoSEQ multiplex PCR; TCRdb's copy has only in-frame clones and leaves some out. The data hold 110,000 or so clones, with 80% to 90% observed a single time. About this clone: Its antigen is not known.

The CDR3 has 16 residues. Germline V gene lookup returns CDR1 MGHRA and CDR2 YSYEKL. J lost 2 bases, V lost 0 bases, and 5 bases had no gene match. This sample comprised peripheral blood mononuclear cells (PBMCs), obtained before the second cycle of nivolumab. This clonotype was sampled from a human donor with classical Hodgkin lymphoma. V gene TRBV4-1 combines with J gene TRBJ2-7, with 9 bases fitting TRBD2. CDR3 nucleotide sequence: TGCGCCAGCAGCCAAGAAGCTAGCGGGGTCACCTACGAGCAGTACTTC. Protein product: CASSQEASGVTYEQYF.